This TCR beta chain originates from a study of T cell clonotyping in hematopoietic cell transplantation. As for the study in general: Recipients' pretransplant samples followed cytoreduction.

Here immunoSEQ multiplex PCR was the method, and the copy in TCRdb shows in-frame clones only, minus some. This sample yields roughly 34,000 clones, of which 95% are seen a single time; around 1.6% belongs to the top ten. In this sample, this clone turned up once. Per germline, CDR1 ENHRY and CDR2 SYGVKD. There are 12 residues in the CDR3. J was trimmed by 7 bases and V by 10 bases; bases with no gene match: 8. Documented time point: recipient sample about 28 days before transplant, after cytoreduction. This sequence was found in a middle-aged man with chronic myeloid leukemia. Some clones in this sample may be carry-over from other donors' samples. The input for sequencing was peripheral blood mononuclear cells, taken before stem cell transplant. The chain combines TRBV10-3 with TRBJ1-1, with 8 bases fitting TRBD1. The CDR3 sequence: CATGQGAFEAFF. The CDR3 nucleotides read TGTGCCACCGGACAGGGAGCTTTTGAAGCTTTCTTT.